Following are 22 T cell receptor beta chains from one sample sequenced in a study of cytotoxic CD8 clonotypes in ibrutinib-treated CLL. Method: immunoSEQ multiplex PCR; TCRdb's copy keeps in-frame clones and lacks some. The data show a few hundred thousand clones, 60% to 75% seen once. This specimen consisted of PBMCs, obtained after 24 months of ibrutinib treatment. The receptors were sampled from a human donor with chronic lymphocytic leukemia.

CDR3 bases: TGTGCCAGCATCAGAGAAGGGGCCGGTAACAATGAGCAGTTCTTC. Protein: CASIREGAGNNEQFF. The chain uses TRBV27 and TRBJ2-1, with D possibly being TRBD1 (5 bases). The germline V gene encodes CDR1 MNHEY and CDR2 SMNVEV (reference sequence). The V end lost 7 bases, the J end lost 5 bases, and 18 bases lay between the germline ends. The CDR3 covers 15 residues.

The chain uses TRBV19 and TRBJ2-7; D is perhaps TRBD1 (5 bases). From germline, CDR1 is LNHDA and CDR2 SQIVND (reference sequence). Trimming removed 8 bases from V and 6 bases from J, with 14 bases in between. The CDR3 contains 12 residues. CDR3 DNA: TGTGCCAGTTCTCAGGGTTCCAGCGAGCAGTACTTC. Its translation is CASSQGSSEQYF.

This clone was detected only once. The chain recombines TRBV4-2 with TRBJ2-7; D remains unclear. The V and J ends lost 0 bases and 3 bases respectively, with 6 bases between them. CDR1 LGHNA and CDR2 YNFKEQ come from the germline V gene. The CDR3 spans 13 residues. CDR3 in DNA: TGTGCCAGCAGCCAAGATCATCTCTACGAGCAGTACTTC. Translating it yields CASSQDHLYEQYF.

The chain has TRBV7-3 and TRBJ2-1; the D gene is possibly TRBD2 (5 bases). Germline V lookup: CDR1 SGHTA, CDR2 FQGTGA. CDR3 length equals 14 residues. The ends were cut back, 2 bases at V and 3 bases at J, with 8 bases in the middle. The CDR3 spells CASSLLGSYNEQFF. The CDR3 region has the DNA TGTGCCAGCAGCTTATTGGGGAGCTACAATGAGCAGTTCTTC.

The chain carries TRBV7-8 and TRBJ2-7, with D maybe TRBD1 (6 bases). This CDR3 region has 16 residues. The V gene's germline CDR1 is SGHVS and CDR2 FQNEAQ. With 4 bases removed from V and 2 bases from J, the gap between germline ends came to 18 bases. The CDR3 region has the DNA TGTGCCAGCAGCTCATTCTCGGCAGGGGACACCTACGAGCAGTACTTC. The encoded protein is CASSSFSAGDTYEQYF.

This chain links TRBV11-2 with TRBJ2-1, with 8 nucleotides matching TRBD2. CDR3 size: 15 residues. CDR1 SGHAT and CDR2 FQNNGV come from the germline V gene. V lost 5 bases to trimming and J lost 5 bases; unmatched junction nucleotides: 8. Here the CDR3 reads CASSPGTRTDNEQFF. CDR3 sequence (DNA): TGTGCCAGCAGCCCCGGGACTAGGACTGACAATGAGCAGTTCTTC.

This rearrangement joins TRBV5-1 to TRBJ1-5; perhaps TRBD1 as D (6 bases). The V end lost 0 bases, the J end lost 5 bases, and 9 bases lay between the germline ends. The CDR3 is 14 amino acids. CDR1 and CDR2 (germline): SGHRS, YFSETQ. The DNA for the CDR3 is TGCGCCAGCAGCTTGGGGGACACCTATCAGCCCCAGCATTTT. This sequence encodes CASSLGDTYQPQHF. Variable domain in full (rest from reference TRBV5-1 and TRBJ1-5): KAGVTQTPRYLIKTRGQQVTLSCSPISGHRSVSWYQQTPGQGLQFLFEYFSETQRNKGNFPGRFSGRQFSNSRSEMNVSTLELGDSALYLCASSLGDTYQPQHFGDGTRLSIL.

This clone was recorded a few times. The chain combines TRBV30 with TRBJ1-4, with TRBD1 as a possible D gene (6 bases). This CDR3 is 14 amino acids long. Looked up from germline, CDR1 is GTSNPN and CDR2 is SVGIG (reference sequence). The V end lost 8 bases, the J end lost 4 bases, and 17 bases lay between the germline ends. The CDR3 is CASDFGQLNEKLFF. The CDR3 DNA follows: TGTGCCAGTGATTTTGGACAGCTTAATGAAAAACTGTTTTTT.

This rearrangement joins TRBV9 to TRBJ2-1, with D possibly TRBD2 on 6 matching bases. In germline, CDR1 is SGDLS, CDR2 YYNGEE. V was cut by 3 bases and J by 1 base, with 14 bases left in between. This CDR3 has 16 residues. The CDR3 region is CASSGGVDYSYNEQFF. CDR3 bases: TGTGCCAGCAGCGGGGGGGTAGACTATTCCTACAATGAGCAGTTCTTC.

This clone was recorded only once. The sample carries other DNA sequences with the same CDR3. The J gene is TRBJ2-6, the V gene TRBV2; D gene uncertain. The CDR3 consists of 15 residues. Trimming stripped 6 bases from V and 0 bases from J, with 9 bases between. Germline CDR1 SNHLY, CDR2 FYNNEI. The CDR3 DNA reads as TGTGCCAGCAGCACCGGTAACTCTGGGGCCAACGTCCTGACTTTC. Translating it yields CASSTGNSGANVLTF.

This chain joins TRBV7-2 and TRBJ2-7, with 9 bases that match TRBD2. The germline CDR1 and CDR2 sequences are SGHTA and FQGNSA. J gave up 4 bases and V 5 bases, and 12 bases lay outside the gene matches. The CDR3 loop spans 16 amino acids. CDR3 region: CASSLNLAGGLYEQYF. DNA for the CDR3: TGTGCCAGCAGCCTCAACCTTGCGGGAGGGCTGTACGAGCAGTACTTC.

The CDR3 DNA follows: TGTGCCAGCAGCGCGGGACAGCCAGGGACCGGGGAGCTGTTTTTT. Its translation is CASSAGQPGTGELFF. The J gene is TRBJ2-2, the V gene TRBV7-2; a possible D gene is TRBD1 (7 bases). Trimming stripped 5 bases from V and 5 bases from J, with 15 bases between. Per germline, CDR1 SGHTA and CDR2 FQGNSA. The CDR3 loop spans 15 amino acids.

The gene calls are TRBV28 and TRBJ2-2, with 8 bases aligning to TRBD2. Germline V gene lookup returns CDR1 MDHEN and CDR2 SYDVKM. The CDR3 contains 18 residues. V gave up 5 bases and J gave up 0 bases; unmatched junction bases: 11. CDR3 residues: CASSTSKRERSNTGELFF. Here the CDR3 DNA reads TGTGCCAGCAGTACTTCAAAGCGGGAGCGATCGAACACCGGGGAGCTGTTTTTT. The full variable domain, in which reference TRBV28 and TRBJ2-2 provide the parts outside the CDR3, is DVKVTQSSRYLVKRTGEKVFLECVQDMDHENMFWYRQDPGLGLRLIYFSYDVKMKEKGDIPEGYSVSREKKERFSLILESASTNQTSMYLCASSTSKRERSNTGELFFGEGSRLTVL.

The CDR3 reads CSVRLAGVSETQYF. CDR3 nucleotide sequence: TGCAGCGTTCGACTAGCGGGAGTTAGTGAGACCCAGTACTTC. The rearrangement uses TRBV29-1 and TRBJ2-5; 12 bases fit TRBD2. The germline V gene encodes CDR1 SQVTM and CDR2 ANQGSEA. This CDR3 is built from 14 residues. With 5 bases clipped from V and 5 bases from J, the junction kept 6 bases outside the gene matches.

This clone has only one observation. This chain links TRBV19 with TRBJ1-1; tentative D call: TRBD1 (6 bases). Between the trimmed V and J ends, which lost 3 bases and 8 bases, there was a span of 16 bases. The CDR3 is 14 amino acids. The germline V gene has CDR1 LNHDA and CDR2 SQIVND (reference sequence). The CDR3 DNA is TGTGCCAGTAGTATCCGACAGGTCTACGCGGAAGCTTTCTTT. Amino acid sequence: CASSIRQVYAEAFF.

This sequence joins TRBV27 and TRBJ1-5; the D is unclear. The CDR3 contains 14 residues. The germline V gene encodes CDR1 MNHEY and CDR2 SMNVEV (reference sequence). V lost 2 bases and J 3 bases, leaving 8 bases between the germline ends. The CDR3 DNA is TGTGCCAGCAGTTTAGCTATCGACAATCAGCCCCAGCATTTT. This encodes CASSLAIDNQPQHF.

This clone has more than one count but fewer than ten. The chain combines TRBV13 with TRBJ2-7, with 12 bases that match TRBD2. Losses at the gene ends were 5 bases for V and 12 bases for J; bases not matched to a gene: 8. The CDR3 sequence is 13 residues long. The germline CDR1 and CDR2 sequences are PRHDT and FYEKMQ (reference sequence). The CDR3 here is CASSLRLAGEVYF. The CDR3, as DNA: TGTGCCAGCAGCCTTCGACTAGCGGGAGAGGTGTACTTC.

The CDR3 nucleotides read TGTGCCAGCAGCGTAGATCCCGGGGACAGTGGTGGGAATACGCAGTATTTT. This translates into CASSVDPGDSGGNTQYF. V gene TRBV9 combines with J gene TRBJ2-3, with TRBD1 matching over 7 bases. This CDR3 region has 17 residues. V dropped 0 bases and J dropped 7; count of bases not matched to a gene: 14. Per germline, CDR1 SGDLS and CDR2 YYNGEE.

In this sample, this clone turned up a few times. This rearrangement joins TRBV4-1 to TRBJ2-2; unclear D gene. From germline, CDR1 is MGHRA and CDR2 YSYEKL. V gave up 3 bases and J gave up 3 bases, with 14 bases separating them. The CDR3 contains 16 residues. CDR3 nucleotides: TGCGCCAGCAGCCACCTCACAGTTTTGGACACCGGGGAGCTGTTTTTT. Translating it yields CASSHLTVLDTGELFF.

The V call is TRBV19, the J call TRBJ2-3, with D unresolved. This CDR3 contains 13 residues. Looked up from germline, CDR1 is LNHDA and CDR2 is SQIVND (reference sequence). Trimming removed 3 bases at V and 3 bases at J, with 7 bases between. The CDR3 DNA reads as TGTGCCAGTAGTATTCAAGATACAGATACGCAGTATTTT. This codes for CASSIQDTDTQYF. The full variable domain, completed using reference TRBV19 and TRBJ2-3, is DGGITQSPKYLFRKEGQNVTLSCEQNLNHDAMYWYRQDPGQGLRLIYYSQIVNDFQKGDIAEGYSVSREKKESFPLTVTSAQKNPTAFYLCASSIQDTDTQYFGPGTRLTVL.

V usage is TRBV28 and J usage is TRBJ2-7, with TRBD1 matching 9 bases. The germline CDR1 and CDR2 sequences are MDHEN and SYDVKM. Trimming removed 6 bases from V and 6 bases from J; junction bases left unmatched: 12. CDR3 length: 15 residues. This chain's CDR3 is CASRDGQGFWSEQYF. For the CDR3, the DNA is TGTGCCAGCAGAGATGGACAGGGGTTCTGGAGCGAGCAGTACTTC. Full variable domain (remainder filled in from reference TRBV28 and TRBJ2-7): DVKVTQSSRYLVKRTGEKVFLECVQDMDHENMFWYRQDPGLGLRLIYFSYDVKMKEKGDIPEGYSVSREKKERFSLILESASTNQTSMYLCASRDGQGFWSEQYFGPGTRLTVT.

The rearrangement uses TRBV7-2 and TRBJ2-7; 9 nucleotides align to TRBD1. Germline assignment: CDR1 SGHTA and CDR2 FQGNSA. The CDR3 is 15 residues long. The junction had 11 bases not matched to a gene; V was cut back by 5 bases and J by 6 bases. The CDR3 sequence is CASSLTGTGPLEQYF. As DNA, the CDR3 is TGTGCCAGCAGCCTTACCGGGACAGGGCCGCTCGAGCAGTACTTC.